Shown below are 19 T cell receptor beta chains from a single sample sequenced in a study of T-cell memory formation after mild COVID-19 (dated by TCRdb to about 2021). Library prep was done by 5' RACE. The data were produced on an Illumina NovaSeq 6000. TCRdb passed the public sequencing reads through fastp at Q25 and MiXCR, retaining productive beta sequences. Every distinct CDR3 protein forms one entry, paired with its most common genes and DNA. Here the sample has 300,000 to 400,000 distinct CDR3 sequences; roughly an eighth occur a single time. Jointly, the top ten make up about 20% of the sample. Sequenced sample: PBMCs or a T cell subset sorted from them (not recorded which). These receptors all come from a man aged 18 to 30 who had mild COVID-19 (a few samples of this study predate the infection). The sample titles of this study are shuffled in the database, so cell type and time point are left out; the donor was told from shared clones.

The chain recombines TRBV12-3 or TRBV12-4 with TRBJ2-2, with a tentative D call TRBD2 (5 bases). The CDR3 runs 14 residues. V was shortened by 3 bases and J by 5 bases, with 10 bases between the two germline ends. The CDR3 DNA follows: TGTGCCAGCAGTTTGACCTTAGCGACCGGGGAGCTGTTTTTT. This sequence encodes CASSLTLATGELFF.

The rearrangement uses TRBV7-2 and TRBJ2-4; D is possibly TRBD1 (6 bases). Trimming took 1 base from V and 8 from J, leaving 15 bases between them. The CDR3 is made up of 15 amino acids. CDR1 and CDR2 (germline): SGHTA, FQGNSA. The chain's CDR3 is CASSLVRAGADIQYF. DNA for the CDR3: TGTGCCAGCAGCTTAGTAAGAGCAGGGGCGGACATTCAGTACTTC.

CDR3 loop: CASSYRTGGGDEQYF. In DNA form, the CDR3 reads TGTGCCAGCAGCTACAGGACAGGGGGAGGGGACGAGCAGTACTTC. V usage is TRBV12-3 or TRBV12-4 and J usage is TRBJ2-7, with 10 bases that match TRBD1. With 6 bases clipped from V and 5 bases from J, the junction kept 10 bases outside the gene matches. The CDR3 extends over 15 amino acids.

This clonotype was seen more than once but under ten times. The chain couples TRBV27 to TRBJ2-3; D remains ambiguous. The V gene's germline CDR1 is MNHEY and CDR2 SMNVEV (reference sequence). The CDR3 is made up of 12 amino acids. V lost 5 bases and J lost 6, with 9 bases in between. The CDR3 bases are TGTGCCAGCAGTAGAGTTGGGGATACGCAGTATTTT. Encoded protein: CASSRVGDTQYF.

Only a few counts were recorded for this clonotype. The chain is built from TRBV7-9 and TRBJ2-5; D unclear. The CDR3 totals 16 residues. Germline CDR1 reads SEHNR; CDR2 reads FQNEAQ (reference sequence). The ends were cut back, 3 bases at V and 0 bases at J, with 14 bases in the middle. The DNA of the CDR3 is TGTGCCAGCAGCTTTGTCCGGTGGCAGAACCAAGAGACCCAGTACTTC. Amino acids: CASSFVRWQNQETQYF.

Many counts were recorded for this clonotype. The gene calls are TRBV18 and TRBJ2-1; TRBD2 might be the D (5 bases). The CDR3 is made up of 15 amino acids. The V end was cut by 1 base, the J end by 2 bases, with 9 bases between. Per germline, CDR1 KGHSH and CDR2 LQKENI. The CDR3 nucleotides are TGTGCCAGCTCACCACAGGACTTGGCCTACAATGAGCAGTTCTTC. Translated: CASSPQDLAYNEQFF.

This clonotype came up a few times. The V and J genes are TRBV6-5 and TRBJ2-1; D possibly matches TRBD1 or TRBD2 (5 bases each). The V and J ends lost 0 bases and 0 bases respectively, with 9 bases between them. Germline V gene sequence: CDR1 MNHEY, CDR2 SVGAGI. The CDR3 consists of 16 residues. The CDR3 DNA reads TGTGCCAGCAGTTACTCGGGACCAAGCTCCTACAATGAGCAGTTCTTC. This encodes CASSYSGPSSYNEQFF.

As DNA, the CDR3 is TGTGCCAGCAGTGAAGGGAGCGGGGGCACCGGGGAGCTGTTTTTT. Translation gives CASSEGSGGTGELFF. The chain uses TRBV6-1 and TRBJ2-2; 8 bases match TRBD2. CDR1 and CDR2 (germline): MNHNS, SASEGT. CDR3 length equals 15 residues. J gave up 4 bases and V 1 base, and 2 bases lay outside the gene matches.

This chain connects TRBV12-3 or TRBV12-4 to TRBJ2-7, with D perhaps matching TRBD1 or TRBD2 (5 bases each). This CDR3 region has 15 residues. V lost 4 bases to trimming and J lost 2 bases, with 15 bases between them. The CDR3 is CASSSTGTVTYEQYF. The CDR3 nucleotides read TGTGCCAGCAGTTCCACCGGGACCGTAACCTACGAGCAGTACTTC.

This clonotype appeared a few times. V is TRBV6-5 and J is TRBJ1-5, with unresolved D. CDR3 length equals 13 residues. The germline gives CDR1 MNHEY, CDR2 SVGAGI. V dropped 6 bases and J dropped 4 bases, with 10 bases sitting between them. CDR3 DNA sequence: TGTGCCAGCAGGCCTAATGGGAATCAGCCCCAGCATTTT. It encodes CASRPNGNQPQHF.

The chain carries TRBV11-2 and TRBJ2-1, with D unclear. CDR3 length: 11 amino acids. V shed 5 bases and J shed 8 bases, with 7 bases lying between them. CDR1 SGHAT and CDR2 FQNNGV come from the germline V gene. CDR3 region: CASSQWYEQFF. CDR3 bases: TGTGCCAGCAGCCAATGGTATGAGCAGTTCTTC.

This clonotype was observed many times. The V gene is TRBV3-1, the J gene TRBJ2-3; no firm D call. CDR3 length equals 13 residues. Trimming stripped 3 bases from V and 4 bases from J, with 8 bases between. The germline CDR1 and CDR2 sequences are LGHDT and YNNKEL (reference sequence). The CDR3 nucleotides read TGTGCCAGCAGCCAGCCAGGTGCAGATACGCAGTATTTT. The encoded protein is CASSQPGADTQYF.

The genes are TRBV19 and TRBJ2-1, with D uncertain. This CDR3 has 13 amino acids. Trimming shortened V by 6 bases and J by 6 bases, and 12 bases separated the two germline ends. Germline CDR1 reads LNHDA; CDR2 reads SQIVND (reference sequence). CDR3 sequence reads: CASSTHPGNEQFF. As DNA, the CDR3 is TGTGCCAGTAGCACTCACCCGGGCAATGAGCAGTTCTTC.

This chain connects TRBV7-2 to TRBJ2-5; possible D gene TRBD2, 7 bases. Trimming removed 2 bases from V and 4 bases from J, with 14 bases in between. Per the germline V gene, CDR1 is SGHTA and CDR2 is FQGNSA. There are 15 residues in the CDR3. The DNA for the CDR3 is TGTGCCAGCAGCTTATGGGGGGGGGCCGGAGAGACCCAGTACTTC. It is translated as CASSLWGGAGETQYF.

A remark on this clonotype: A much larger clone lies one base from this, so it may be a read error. Here the CDR3 DNA reads TGTGCCAGCAGCCCCGCCATAGCGGGGGGGCAAGATACGCAGTATTTT. Translating gives CASSPAIAGGQDTQYF. The rearrangement uses TRBV7-2 and TRBJ2-3; 11 nucleotides line up with TRBD2. The CDR3 has 16 residues. Per germline, CDR1 SGHTA and CDR2 FQGNSA. V gave up 5 bases and J gave up 5 bases; unmatched junction bases: 9.

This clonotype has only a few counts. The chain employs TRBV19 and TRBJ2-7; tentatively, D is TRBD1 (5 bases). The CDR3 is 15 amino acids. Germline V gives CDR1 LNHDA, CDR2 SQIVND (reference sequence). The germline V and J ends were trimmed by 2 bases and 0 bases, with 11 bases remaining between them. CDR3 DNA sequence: TGTGCCAGTAGTATATCGGACACCCGCTCCTACGAGCAGTACTTC. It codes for CASSISDTRSYEQYF.

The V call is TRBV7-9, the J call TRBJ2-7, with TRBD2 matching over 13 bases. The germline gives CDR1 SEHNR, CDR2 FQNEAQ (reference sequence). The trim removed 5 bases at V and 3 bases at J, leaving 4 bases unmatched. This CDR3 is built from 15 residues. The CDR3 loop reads CASSQTSGGLYEQYF. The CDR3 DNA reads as TGTGCCAGCAGCCAGACTAGCGGGGGGCTCTACGAGCAGTACTTC.

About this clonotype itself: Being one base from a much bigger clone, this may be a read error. Here the CDR3 reads CASEIGQGNQHQHF. Here the CDR3 DNA reads TGTGCCAGCGAAATTGGACAGGGCAATCAGCACCAGCATTTT. This sequence joins TRBV7-8 and TRBJ1-5, with 8 bases identical to TRBD1. The CDR3 totals 14 residues. The germline V gene encodes CDR1 SGHVS and CDR2 FQNEAQ.

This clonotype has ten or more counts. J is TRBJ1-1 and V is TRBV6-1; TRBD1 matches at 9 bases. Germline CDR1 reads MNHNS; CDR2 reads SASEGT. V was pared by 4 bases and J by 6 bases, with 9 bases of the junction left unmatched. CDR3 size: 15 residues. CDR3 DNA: TGTGCCAGCAGTGTATCACAGGGGGCGGGAGCTGAAGCTTTCTTT. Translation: CASSVSQGAGAEAFF.